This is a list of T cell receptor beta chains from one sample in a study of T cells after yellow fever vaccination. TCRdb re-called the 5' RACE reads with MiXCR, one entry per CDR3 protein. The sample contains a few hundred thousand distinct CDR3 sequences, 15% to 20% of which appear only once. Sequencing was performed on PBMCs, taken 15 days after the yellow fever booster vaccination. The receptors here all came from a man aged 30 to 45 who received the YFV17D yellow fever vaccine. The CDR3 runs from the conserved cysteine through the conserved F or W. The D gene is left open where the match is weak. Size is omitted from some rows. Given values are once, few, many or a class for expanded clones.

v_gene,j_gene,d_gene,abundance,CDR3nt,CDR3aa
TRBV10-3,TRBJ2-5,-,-,TGTGCCATCAGTTCGAGGGGGGAGGAAGAGACCCAGTACTTC,CAISSRGEEETQYF
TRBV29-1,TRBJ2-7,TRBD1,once,TGCAGCGTTATACAGGGGGTGGGCGAGCAGTACTTC,CSVIQGVGEQYF
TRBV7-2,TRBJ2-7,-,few,TGTGCCAGCAGCTCCCGCTGGTGGGAGCAGTACTTC,CASSSRWWEQYF
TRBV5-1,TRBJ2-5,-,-,TGCGCCAGCCATCCCTATGGACAGACCCAAGAGACCCAGTACTTC,CASHPYGQTQETQYF
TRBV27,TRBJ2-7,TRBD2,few,TGTGCCAGCAGTCTTTGGACTAGCGGATATTACGAGCAGTACTTC,CASSLWTSGYYEQYF
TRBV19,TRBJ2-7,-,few,TGTGCCAGTAGTACCCGGGACGGGGGCGAGCAGTACTTC,CASSTRDGGEQYF
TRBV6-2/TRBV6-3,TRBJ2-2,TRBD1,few,TGTGCCAGCAAGACAGGGGTACCTACCGGGGAGCTGTTTTTT,CASKTGVPTGELFF
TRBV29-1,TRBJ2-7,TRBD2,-,TGCAGCGTTGCCGGCGGGAGCGAGCAGTACTTC,CSVAGGSEQYF
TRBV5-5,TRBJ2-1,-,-,TGTGCCAGCAGCTTGCGTTTTGTTGATGAGCAGTTCTTC,CASSLRFVDEQFF
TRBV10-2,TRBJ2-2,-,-,TGCGCCAGCCTCGGACCGCAGGTTCCCGGGGAGCTGTTTTTT,CASLGPQVPGELFF
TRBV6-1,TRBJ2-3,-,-,TGTGCCAGCAGCCAGGACTATCCTAGCACAGATACGCAGTATTTT,CASSQDYPSTDTQYF
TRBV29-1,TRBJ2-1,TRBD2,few,TGCAGCGTTGAAGATAGAGCGGGAGGGGACAATGAGCAGTTCTTC,CSVEDRAGGDNEQFF
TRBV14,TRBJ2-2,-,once,TGTGCCAGCAGCCAAGTAGGGTCACAACAAATCAACACCGGGGAGCTGTTTTTT,CASSQVGSQQINTGELFF
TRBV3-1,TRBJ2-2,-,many,TGTGCCAGCAGCCAGGGGGCCGGGGAGCTGTTTTTT,CASSQGAGELFF
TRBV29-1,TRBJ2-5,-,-,TGCAGCGTTTCGACTAGGTCCGAGACCCAGTACTTC,CSVSTRSETQYF
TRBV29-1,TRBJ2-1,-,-,TGCAGCGTTGTGGACGCGCTCAATGAGCAGTTCTTC,CSVVDALNEQFF
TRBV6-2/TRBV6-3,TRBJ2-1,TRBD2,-,TGTGCCAGCAGGCCCGGGGGGTTGGCTCGATACAATGAGCAGTTCTTC,CASRPGGLARYNEQFF
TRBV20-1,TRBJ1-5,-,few,TGCAGTGCTAGTAAGGACAGAGGAAGGCAGCCCCAGCATTTT,CSASKDRGRQPQHF
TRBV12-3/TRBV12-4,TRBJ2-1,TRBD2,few,TGTGCCAGCAGTTCAGTAGCGGGAGGGCCTCGCAATGAGCAGTTCTTC,CASSSVAGGPRNEQFF
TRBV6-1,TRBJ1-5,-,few,TGTGCCAGCAGCCAACACCGCAGTCAGCCCCAGCATTTT,CASSQHRSQPQHF
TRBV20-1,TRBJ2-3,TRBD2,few,TGCAGTGCTAGAGATCTTCGACTAGCGGGTATCACAGATACGCAGTATTTT,CSARDLRLAGITDTQYF
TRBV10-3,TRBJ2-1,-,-,TGTGCCATCAGTGAATATGATGAGCAGTTCTTC,CAISEYDEQFF
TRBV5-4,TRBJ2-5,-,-,TGTGCCAGCAGTTCAGGGTTCGAGACCCAGTACTTC,CASSSGFETQYF
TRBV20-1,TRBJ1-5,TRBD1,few,TGCAGTGCAACCGGGACAGGTAATCAGCCCCAGCATTTT,CSATGTGNQPQHF
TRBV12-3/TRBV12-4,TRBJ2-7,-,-,TGTGCCAGCAGCCCTCCCAGCCTCGAGCAGTACTTC,CASSPPSLEQYF
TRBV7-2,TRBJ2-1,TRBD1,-,TGTGCCAGCAGCTTTCCGCCCTCTGGACAGGGAGGCTACTACAGCTCCTACAATGAGCAGTTCTTC,CASSFPPSGQGGYYSSYNEQFF
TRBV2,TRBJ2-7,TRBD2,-,TGTGCCAGCAGTGAAGCGGTGGGCCTAGCGGGAGGGTACGAGCAGTACTTC,CASSEAVGLAGGYEQYF
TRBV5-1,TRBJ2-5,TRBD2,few,TGCGCCAGCACCATAGCGGGAGGGGGCCAAGAGACCCAGTACTTC,CASTIAGGGQETQYF
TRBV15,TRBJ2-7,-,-,TGTGCCACCAGCAGCGCCCAGGGTGAGCAGTACTTC,CATSSAQGEQYF
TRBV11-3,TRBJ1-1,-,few,TGTGCCAGCAGCTTAGAGAGCCAGGGCGAAGCTTTCTTT,CASSLESQGEAFF
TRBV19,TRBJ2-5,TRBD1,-,TGTGCCAGTAGTATAGTTCGGGACAGCAAAGAGACCCAGTACTTC,CASSIVRDSKETQYF
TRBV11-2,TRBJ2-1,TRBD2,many,TGTGCCAGCAGCTCAACTAGCGGGAGCAATGAGCAGTTCTTC,CASSSTSGSNEQFF
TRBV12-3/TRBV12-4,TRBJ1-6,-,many,TGTGCCAGCAGTTATCTAAATTCACCCCTCCACTTT,CASSYLNSPLHF
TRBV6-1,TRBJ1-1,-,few,TGTGCCAGCAGTGACCAGGGAGTAAGGAACACTGAAGCTTTCTTT,CASSDQGVRNTEAFF
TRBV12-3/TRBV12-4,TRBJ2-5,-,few,TGTGCCAGCAGCCCGGAACAGGGTCGAGAGACCCAGTACTTC,CASSPEQGRETQYF
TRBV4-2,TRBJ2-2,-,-,TGTGCCAGCAGCCATACATTCTCTCGGAACACCGGGGAGCTGTTTTTT,CASSHTFSRNTGELFF
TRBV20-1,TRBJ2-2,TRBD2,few,TGCAGTGCTAGCCGGACTAGCGGGTTTGCCGGGGAGCTGTTTTTT,CSASRTSGFAGELFF
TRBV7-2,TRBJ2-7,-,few,TGTGCCAGCAGCTGGGGGAACACCGAGCAGTACTTC,CASSWGNTEQYF
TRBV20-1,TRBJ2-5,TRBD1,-,TGCAGTGCTAGAGTTACAGGGGGCCGGGAGACCCAGTACTTC,CSARVTGGRETQYF
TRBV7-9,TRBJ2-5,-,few,TGTGCCAGCAGCTTAGGGTTGGCGGTCGGGAGCCTAGAGACCCAGTACTTC,CASSLGLAVGSLETQYF
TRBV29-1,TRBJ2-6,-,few,TGCAGCGTTGACGGGTCCTCTGGGGCCAACGTCCTGACTTTC,CSVDGSSGANVLTF
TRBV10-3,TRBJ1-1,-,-,TGTGCCATCAGACCCGGGTTTGAGGGTCTAAACACTGAAGCTTTCTTT,CAIRPGFEGLNTEAFF
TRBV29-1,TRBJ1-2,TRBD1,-,TGCAGCGTTGAAAAGGGACAGGGGAAGGATGGCTACACCTTC,CSVEKGQGKDGYTF
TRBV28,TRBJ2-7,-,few,TGTGCCAGCAGTTTATGGCTACCGACCTACGAGCAGTACTTC,CASSLWLPTYEQYF
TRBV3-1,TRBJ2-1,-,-,TGTGCCAGCAGCCTACAGGGAGTGCAGTTCTTC,CASSLQGVQFF
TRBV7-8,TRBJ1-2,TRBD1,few,TGTGCCAGCAGCCGTTCGGGACAGGGAGACTACACCTTC,CASSRSGQGDYTF
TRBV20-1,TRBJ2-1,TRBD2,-,TGCAGTGCTTCACTAGCGGGAGTGTATGAGCAGTTCTTC,CSASLAGVYEQFF
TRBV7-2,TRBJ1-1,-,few,TGTGCCAGCAGCTACCAGGTGGGGGCAGGTACTGAAGCTTTCTTT,CASSYQVGAGTEAFF
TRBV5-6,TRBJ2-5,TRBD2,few,TGTGCCAGCAGCCGGACGACTAGCGCCCAAGAGACCCAGTACTTC,CASSRTTSAQETQYF
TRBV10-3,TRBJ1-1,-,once,TGTGCCATCAGTGTGAGTAACAGCCCAAACGCTGAAGCTTTCTTT,CAISVSNSPNAEAFF
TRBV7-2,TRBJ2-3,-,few,TGTGCCAGCAGCTTTTATGCAGATACGCAGTATTTT,CASSFYADTQYF
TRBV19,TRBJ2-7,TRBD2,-,TGTGCCAGTAGTCTCACTGGGCGGGAGACGTACGAGCAGTACTTC,CASSLTGRETYEQYF
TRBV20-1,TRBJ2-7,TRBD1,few,TGCAGTGCTACCCACAGGGGTAAGGGGGTCTACGAGCAGTACTTC,CSATHRGKGVYEQYF
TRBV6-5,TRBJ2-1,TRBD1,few,TGTGCCAGCAGGGGGACAGGGGAGTTCTTC,CASRGTGEFF
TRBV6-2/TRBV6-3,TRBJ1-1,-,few,TGTGCCAGCAGTTCCGTGGCCCGGGAGACTGAAGCTTTCTTT,CASSSVARETEAFF
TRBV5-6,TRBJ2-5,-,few,TGTGCCAGCAGACAGGGTTACCAAGAGACCCAGTACTTC,CASRQGYQETQYF
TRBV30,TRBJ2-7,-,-,TGTGCCTGGAGTCTGCGGGACACCTCCTTCTACGAGCAGTACTTC,CAWSLRDTSFYEQYF
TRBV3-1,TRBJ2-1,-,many,TGTGCCAGCAGCCAAAGGGGAAAGGGATCGTTCTTC,CASSQRGKGSFF
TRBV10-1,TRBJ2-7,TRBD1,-,TGCGCCAGCAGTGACTCCGGGACAGGAAAGTACGAGCAGTACTTC,CASSDSGTGKYEQYF
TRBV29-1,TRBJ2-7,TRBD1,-,TGCAGCGTTGAAGGTCGGACAGGGAGCTCCTACGAGCAGTACTTC,CSVEGRTGSSYEQYF